This T cell receptor (beta chain) was profiled in a study of metastatic and nonmetastatic thyroid tumors. Across the study: From malignant and benign thyroid patients, repertoires in blood and in tumor or nodule tissue were compared.

The V end lost 4 bases, the J end lost 7 bases, and 11 bases lay between the germline ends. Germline values: CDR1 PRHDT, CDR2 FYEKMQ (reference sequence). This CDR3 is built from 13 residues. Each patient came to thyroid surgery without any prior treatment (of any kind). At least ten counts were recorded for this clone. The antigen remains undetermined. Since a much larger clone is just one base distant, this may be a read error. Study-level points and caveats: Across blood and tumor, TCR beta diversity in malignant thyroid tumors was reportedly significantly higher than in benign nodules.

Using MiXCR, TCRdb re-called clones from the PCR reads. The repertoire holds approximately 30,000 clones, roughly 15% seen once, with approximately 7% in the top ten. The chain recombines TRBV13 with TRBJ2-1; D gene unclear. The receptor was isolated from a female donor with papillary thyroid cancer or a benign thyroid nodule (not recorded which). Some clones in this sample may be carry-over from other donors' samples. Material for sequencing was blood. CDR3 DNA sequence: TGTGCCAGCAGCTCTAGGGCGAGGAATGAGCAGTTCTTC. Amino acids: CASSSRARNEQFF.